One and the same sample provided the 24 T cell receptor beta chains below, sequenced in a study of shared clonotypes between healthy human individuals. TCRdb keeps only in-frame clones here, not all; method: immunoSEQ multiplex PCR. The sample holds 100,000 or so clones, around 47% seen once. Sequencing was performed on PBMCs. These receptors were collected from a middle-aged woman in good health. Some clones in this sample may be carry-over from other donors' samples.

This chain joins TRBV6-4 and TRBJ2-2, with 7 bases lining up with TRBD1. CDR3 length equals 13 residues. V shed 6 bases, J shed 6 bases, and the junction held 4 bases outside the gene matches. Germline V CDR1 and CDR2: MRHNA, SNTAGT. The CDR3 region is CASSTGDAGELFF. CDR3 in DNA: TGTGCCAGCAGCACAGGGGACGCCGGGGAGCTGTTTTTT.

This clone was observed at least ten times. The CDR3 protein is CASSPGGEGYGYTF. CDR3 coding DNA: TGTGCCAGCAGTCCAGGGGGCGAAGGCTATGGCTACACCTTC. This rearrangement joins TRBV7-2 to TRBJ1-2, with TRBD1 matching over 8 bases. This CDR3 spans 14 amino acids. The V gene's germline CDR1 is SGHTA and CDR2 FQGNSA. The V segment lost 6 bases and the J segment 4 bases; nucleotides outside the gene matches: 7.

The chain has TRBV29-1 and TRBJ2-1, with D possibly being TRBD2 (5 bases). The CDR3 has 12 amino acids. Per germline, CDR1 SQVTM and CDR2 ANQGSEA. Between the trimmed V and J ends, which lost 4 bases and 3 bases, there was a span of 7 bases. CDR3 DNA sequence: TGCAGCGTTGGGGAGAACTACAATGAGCAGTTCTTC. Protein sequence: CSVGENYNEQFF.

The chain is built from TRBV29-1 and TRBJ1-1, with D possibly matching TRBD1 (6 bases). The germline CDR1 and CDR2 sequences are SQVTM and ANQGSEA. This CDR3 is built from 13 residues. V shed 5 bases and J shed 1 base, with 11 bases lying between them. CDR3 sequence (DNA): TGCAGCGTTCCGGGACACACGAACACTGAAGCTTTCTTT. Amino acid sequence: CSVPGHTNTEAFF.

As concerns this clone: Compared with germline, one end of the junction differs, possibly owing to a read error. V and J are TRBV7-2 and TRBJ2-7, with D perhaps matching TRBD2 (5 bases). The germline gives CDR1 SGHTA, CDR2 FQGNSA. The CDR3 has 14 amino acids. Written as DNA, the CDR3 is TGCGCCAGCAGCCCGATAAGCGGCTCCTACGAGCAGTACTTC. Residues: CASSPISGSYEQYF.

This clone was seen ten or more times. The rearrangement links TRBV25-1 to TRBJ2-1, with D perhaps TRBD2 (5 bases). Trimming removed 5 bases at V and 1 base at J, with 15 bases between. CDR1 is MGHDK, CDR2 SYGVNS, per germline. The CDR3 consists of 16 residues. The CDR3 coding sequence is TGTGCCAGCAGTTACCCTCACGGAGGTTCCTACAATGAGCAGTTCTTC. Residues: CASSYPHGGSYNEQFF.

Notes on this clone: This may be a read error: a much more frequent sequence differs by one nucleotide. The chain has TRBV7-2 and TRBJ2-1; no clear D. Germline V gives CDR1 SGHTA, CDR2 FQGNSA. Deletions cut 6 bases from V and 4 bases from J, with 13 bases between. There are 14 residues in the CDR3. CDR3 sequence (DNA): TGTGCCAGCAGACAGACCCCCATATACAATGAGCAGTTCTTC. Its protein product is CASRQTPIYNEQFF.

In its sample, this clone was seen many times. V and J are TRBV28 and TRBJ2-3, with D possibly TRBD2 on 5 matching bases. This CDR3 comprises 14 residues. V lost 6 bases, J lost 3 bases, and 13 bases lay in between. Germline V gene data show CDR1 as MDHEN and CDR2 as SYDVKM. Written as DNA, the CDR3 is TGTGCCAGCAGGGAGCGGTATCTGACAGATACGCAGTATTTT. Amino acids: CASRERYLTDTQYF.

This clone was seen many times. This sequence joins TRBV5-1 and TRBJ2-1; D remains unclear. V was clipped by 0 bases and J by 6 bases, with 7 bases between them. This CDR3 contains 13 residues. The germline V gene encodes CDR1 SGHRS and CDR2 YFSETQ. CDR3: CASSLAQSNEQFF. The DNA for the CDR3 is TGCGCCAGCAGCTTGGCACAGTCCAATGAGCAGTTCTTC.

The sample holds many counts of this clone. At one end the junction does not follow the germline gene, possibly because of a read error. The chain couples TRBV5-4 to TRBJ2-5; the D gene is possibly TRBD1 (8 bases). Per germline, CDR1 SGHNT and CDR2 YYREEE (reference sequence). The CDR3 totals 14 residues. CDR3 amino acids: CASSPTGGVETQYF. The CDR3 DNA sequence: TGCGCCAGCAGCCCAACAGGGGGGGTAGAGACCCAGTACTTC. Looking up the rest from reference TRBV5-4 and TRBJ2-5 gives the full variable domain: ETGVTQSPTHLIKTRGQQVTLRCSSQSGHNTVSWYQQALGQGPQFIFQYYREEENGRGNFPPRFSGLQFPNYSSELNVNALELDDSALYLCASSPTGGVETQYFGPGTRLLVL.

V usage is TRBV28 and J usage is TRBJ2-1; TRBD1 matches 9 bases. CDR1 is MDHEN and CDR2 is SYDVKM in the germline V gene. The CDR3 loop spans 16 amino acids. V dropped 7 bases and J dropped 3; count of bases not matched to a gene: 10. The CDR3 sequence is CASTSAPGQGYNEQFF. In DNA, the CDR3 is TGTGCCAGCACCTCCGCCCCGGGACAGGGCTACAATGAGCAGTTCTTC.

The gene calls are TRBV4-2 and TRBJ2-5, with TRBD1 matching 10 bases. CDR3 size: 15 residues. Germline assignment: CDR1 LGHNA and CDR2 YNFKEQ. The V segment lost 1 base and the J segment 4 bases; nucleotides outside the gene matches: 3. The CDR3 spells CASSQAGTGAETQYF. The CDR3 nucleotides read TGTGCCAGCAGCCAAGCTGGGACAGGGGCAGAGACCCAGTACTTC.

This clone was seen repeatedly, ten times or more. This chain joins TRBV2 and TRBJ1-5; D remains ambiguous. Germline CDR1 and CDR2: SNHLY and FYNNEI. This CDR3 spans 15 amino acids. V lost 5 bases to trimming and J lost 3 bases, with 14 bases between them. CDR3 sequence: CASSITQQSNQPQHF. In DNA, the CDR3 is TGTGCCAGCAGTATTACTCAACAGTCCAATCAGCCCCAGCATTTT.

This clone appeared many times. The chain links TRBV5-6 to TRBJ2-7; TRBD2 matches at 10 bases. V gave up 2 bases and J gave up 6 bases; unmatched junction bases: 5. The CDR3 contains 14 residues. CDR1 is SGHDT, CDR2 YYEEEE, per germline. DNA of the CDR3: TGTGCCAGCAGCTTTTCGGGACTAGCGAGCGAGCAGTACTTC. Amino acids: CASSFSGLASEQYF.

This clone has ten or more counts. The chain employs TRBV29-1 and TRBJ2-3; 10 nucleotides agree with TRBD2. This CDR3 comprises 14 residues. V lost 5 bases, J lost 4 bases, and 6 bases stayed unmatched. The germline gives CDR1 SQVTM, CDR2 ANQGSEA. CDR3 bases: TGCAGCGTTTCAAGCGGGAGGGCCTCAGATACGCAGTATTTT. Its translation is CSVSSGRASDTQYF.

The chain recombines TRBV7-8 with TRBJ2-1; D is possibly TRBD2 (6 bases). Germline V gene data show CDR1 as SGHVS and CDR2 as FQNEAQ. V lost 3 bases to trimming and J lost 8 bases, with 14 bases between them. The CDR3 extends over 14 amino acids. CDR3 in DNA: TGTGCCAGCAGCTTGACGGGAGAACGCGATGAGCAGTTCTTC. Translating it yields CASSLTGERDEQFF.

The chain joins TRBV15 to TRBJ2-7; D may be TRBD2 (6 bases). Germline loops: CDR1 LNHNV, CDR2 YYDKDF (reference sequence). V gave up 5 bases and J gave up 5 bases, with 19 bases separating them. CDR3 length equals 15 residues. CDR3: CATSRLLGGGHEQYF. The CDR3 coding sequence is TGTGCCACCAGCCGCCTCCTGGGAGGAGGCCACGAGCAGTACTTC. The whole variable domain, remainder taken from reference TRBV15 and TRBJ2-7, is DAMVIQNPRYQVTQFGKPVTLSCSQTLNHNVMYWYQQKSSQAPKLLFHYYDKDFNNEADTPDNFQSRRPNTSFCFLDIRSPGLGDTAMYLCATSRLLGGGHEQYFGPGTRLTVT.

V gene TRBV20-1 combines with J gene TRBJ2-5, with D unclear. V shed 1 base and J shed 5 bases, with 5 bases lying between them. Germline V gives CDR1 DFQATT, CDR2 SNEGSKA (reference sequence). The CDR3 sequence is 11 residues long. DNA of the CDR3: TGCAGTGCTAGAGTGGGGGAGACCCAGTACTTC. It encodes CSARVGETQYF.

The rearrangement joins TRBV29-1 to TRBJ1-2, with 9 bases that match TRBD1. J was trimmed by 7 bases and V by 0 bases; bases with no gene match: 9. Germline V gene data show CDR1 as SQVTM and CDR2 as ANQGSEA. CDR3 length equals 15 residues. For the CDR3, the DNA is TGCAGCGTTGAAGATCGGTCACAGGGGGCTCGTGGCTACACCTTC. This gives the protein CSVEDRSQGARGYTF. Drawing the rest from reference TRBV29-1 and TRBJ1-2, the complete variable domain is SAVISQKPSRDICQRGTSLTIQCQVDSQVTMMFWYRQQPGQSLTLIATANQGSEATYESGFVIDKFPISRPNLTFSTLTVSNMSPEDSSIYLCSVEDRSQGARGYTFGSGTRLTVV.

This clone appeared once. The chain combines TRBV28 with TRBJ2-1, with 7 positions matching TRBD2. Germline V CDR1 and CDR2: MDHEN, SYDVKM. The CDR3 is 16 residues long. V lost 1 base, J lost 8 bases, and 11 bases stayed unmatched. The CDR3 DNA reads as TGTGCCAGCAGTTTATTCCTAAGCGGGATCAACCATGAGCAGTTCTTC. Protein sequence: CASSLFLSGINHEQFF.

The chain recombines TRBV9 with TRBJ2-1; tentatively, D is TRBD1 or TRBD2 (5 bases each). CDR3 length: 13 residues. V gave up 5 bases and J gave up 4 bases, with 10 bases separating them. The V gene's germline CDR1 is SGDLS and CDR2 YYNGEE. The CDR3 coding sequence is TGTGCCAGCAGTGGGACCAGTTACAATGAGCAGTTCTTC. Protein product: CASSGTSYNEQFF.

The chain couples TRBV28 to TRBJ2-1; the D gene is possibly TRBD2 (5 bases). The CDR3 length is 13 residues. Trimming shortened V by 3 bases and J by 4 bases, and 7 bases separated the two germline ends. The germline V gene encodes CDR1 MDHEN and CDR2 SYDVKM. The CDR3 DNA follows: TGTGCCAGCAGTTTTCCGGGGTACAATGAGCAGTTCTTC. Translating it yields CASSFPGYNEQFF.

This clone was seen many times. The chain uses TRBV9 and TRBJ2-3, with TRBD2 identical over 8 bases. Losses at the gene ends were 1 base for V and 6 bases for J; bases not matched to a gene: 4. The CDR3 is 14 amino acids. CDR1 is SGDLS and CDR2 is YYNGEE in the germline V gene. CDR3 coding DNA: TGTGCCAGCAGCGTAACTAGCGGAGGGGATACGCAGTATTTT. Encoded protein: CASSVTSGGDTQYF.

The rearrangement links TRBV15 to TRBJ1-1; TRBD1 agrees at 7 bases. Losses at the gene ends were 4 bases for V and 3 bases for J; bases not matched to a gene: 5. Germline V gives CDR1 LNHNV, CDR2 YYDKDF (reference sequence). The length of the CDR3 is 14 residues. The CDR3 here is CATSTGRGDTEAFF. The CDR3 bases are TGTGCCACCAGCACCGGCAGGGGGGACACTGAAGCTTTCTTT. Full variable domain (rest looked up from reference TRBV15 and TRBJ1-1): DAMVIQNPRYQVTQFGKPVTLSCSQTLNHNVMYWYQQKSSQAPKLLFHYYDKDFNNEADTPDNFQSRRPNTSFCFLDIRSPGLGDTAMYLCATSTGRGDTEAFFGQGTRLTVV.